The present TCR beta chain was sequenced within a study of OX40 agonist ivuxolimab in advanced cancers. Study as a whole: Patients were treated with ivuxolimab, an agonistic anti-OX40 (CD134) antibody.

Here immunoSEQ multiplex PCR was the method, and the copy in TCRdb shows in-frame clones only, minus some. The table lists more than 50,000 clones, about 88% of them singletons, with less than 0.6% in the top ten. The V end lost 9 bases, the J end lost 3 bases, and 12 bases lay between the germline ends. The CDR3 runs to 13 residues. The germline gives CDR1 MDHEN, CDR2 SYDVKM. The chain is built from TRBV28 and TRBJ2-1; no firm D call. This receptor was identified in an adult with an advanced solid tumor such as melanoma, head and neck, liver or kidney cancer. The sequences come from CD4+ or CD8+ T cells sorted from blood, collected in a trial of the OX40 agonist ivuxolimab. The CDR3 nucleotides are TGTGCCAGTCTGGGTGGGATCTACAATGAGCAGTTCTTC. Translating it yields CASLGGIYNEQFF. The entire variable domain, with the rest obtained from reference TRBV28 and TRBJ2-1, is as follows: DVKVTQSSRYLVKRTGEKVFLECVQDMDHENMFWYRQDPGLGLRLIYFSYDVKMKEKGDIPEGYSVSREKKERFSLILESASTNQTSMYLCASLGGIYNEQFFGPGTRLTVL.